The rows below give T cell receptor beta chains drawn from one sample of a study of T cells after yellow fever vaccination. Via MiXCR, TCRdb re-called the 5' RACE reads, giving one row per CDR3 protein. The table shows 300,000 to 400,000 distinct CDR3 sequences, with approximately 11% occurring only once. This specimen was CD4+ T cells sorted from PBMCs, taken 45 days after the yellow fever booster vaccination. These receptor sequences come from a man aged 18-30 years who received the YFV17D yellow fever vaccine. Both conserved end residues are part of each CDR3. D genes are given only for firm matches. Rows give clone size only sometimes, using once, few, many, or a class for an expanded clone.

clone_size,d_call,j_call,v_call,cdr3_aa,cdr3_nt
-,-,TRBJ2-1,TRBV29-1,CSAGRGGQSSYNEQFF,TGCAGCGCTGGGAGGGGGGGGCAAAGCTCCTACAATGAGCAGTTCTTC
many,-,TRBJ2-1,TRBV5-1,CASSPGGPGEQFF,TGCGCCAGCAGCCCGGGGGGCCCCGGTGAGCAGTTCTTC
-,-,TRBJ1-1,TRBV3-1,CASSQGHGYTEAFF,TGTGCCAGCAGCCAAGGTCATGGTTACACTGAAGCTTTCTTT
few,-,TRBJ1-1,TRBV12-3/TRBV12-4,CASTVGGNTEAFF,TGTGCCAGCACCGTGGGGGGAAACACTGAAGCTTTCTTT
few,-,TRBJ2-4,TRBV4-3,CASSQGRGAKNIQYF,TGCGCCAGCAGCCAGGGCCGGGGAGCCAAAAACATTCAGTACTTC
-,TRBD2,TRBJ2-1,TRBV7-2,CASSLGGLAGGLLYNEQFF,TGTGCCAGCAGCTTAGGAGGTCTAGCGGGGGGGCTACTTTACAATGAGCAGTTCTTC
-,-,TRBJ1-1,TRBV18,CASSPWGEVNTEAFF,TGTGCCAGCTCACCATGGGGAGAGGTCAACACTGAAGCTTTCTTT
few,-,TRBJ1-3,TRBV4-1,CASSQAEQYSGNTIYF,TGCGCCAGCAGTCAAGCGGAACAGTACTCTGGAAACACCATATATTTT
few,-,TRBJ1-4,TRBV24-1,CATSDPAGPAGEKLFF,TGTGCCACCAGTGATCCGGCGGGGCCCGCAGGTGAAAAACTGTTTTTT
few,-,TRBJ2-5,TRBV6-1,CASVEGGAAQETQYF,TGTGCCAGCGTGGAGGGGGGAGCGGCCCAAGAGACCCAGTACTTC
many,TRBD2,TRBJ2-3,TRBV5-1,CASSMSGGAEVDTQYF,TGCGCCAGCAGCATGAGCGGGGGGGCCGAGGTAGATACGCAGTATTTT
many,TRBD1,TRBJ2-7,TRBV4-3,CASSQAPGQGSYEQYF,TGCGCCAGCAGCCAAGCCCCGGGACAGGGCTCCTACGAGCAGTACTTC
few,-,TRBJ1-2,TRBV12-3/TRBV12-4,CASSLAGRWNYGYTF,TGTGCCAGCAGTTTAGCGGGACGGTGGAACTATGGCTACACCTTC
few,TRBD1,TRBJ1-2,TRBV5-6,CASSHGQGLSLFF,TGTGCCAGCAGCCATGGACAGGGCCTTTCACTATTCTTC
few,-,TRBJ2-4,TRBV7-2,CASSSYRTGINIQYF,TGTGCCAGCAGTTCATATCGTACAGGGATAAACATTCAGTACTTC
few,TRBD1,TRBJ1-5,TRBV27,CASSPTGWANQPQHF,TGTGCCAGCAGCCCGACAGGGTGGGCCAATCAGCCCCAGCATTTT
-,-,TRBJ2-3,TRBV10-3,CAIKTGTDTDTQYF,TGTGCCATCAAGACCGGGACGGACACAGATACGCAGTATTTT
few,-,TRBJ2-2,TRBV4-2,CASSPKGTGELFF,TGTGCCAGCAGCCCGAAGGGGACCGGGGAGCTGTTTTTT
-,-,TRBJ1-2,TRBV6-6,CASSYSPGVGTWGSYGYTF,TGTGCCAGCAGTTACTCCCCCGGGGTAGGGACTTGGGGGAGCTATGGCTACACCTTC
many,-,TRBJ2-6,TRBV5-5,CASSLGGGSPGANVLTF,TGTGCCAGCAGCTTGGGCGGGGGCAGTCCTGGGGCCAACGTCCTGACTTTC
-,-,TRBJ2-6,TRBV10-3,CAISADSGANVLTF,TGTGCCATCAGTGCTGACAGTGGGGCCAACGTCCTGACTTTC
many,-,TRBJ2-3,TRBV18,CASSPGRSTDTQYF,TGTGCCAGCTCACCGGGGCGGTCCACAGATACGCAGTATTTT
few,-,TRBJ1-1,TRBV10-3,CAIRRGDEAFF,TGTGCCATCAGACGGGGGGATGAAGCTTTCTTT
-,-,TRBJ2-2,TRBV28,CASGVTWQGTGELFF,TGTGCCAGCGGCGTAACTTGGCAGGGCACCGGGGAGCTGTTTTTT
once,TRBD1,TRBJ2-1,TRBV27,CASTFDRVSNEQFF,TGTGCCAGCACCTTTGACAGGGTTTCCAATGAGCAGTTCTTC
many,TRBD2,TRBJ2-7,TRBV12-3/TRBV12-4,CASNWLGRGAYEQYF,TGTGCCAGCAACTGGTTGGGGCGGGGGGCCTACGAGCAGTACTTC
few,TRBD1,TRBJ2-3,TRBV7-9,CASSRQGSLGTDTQYF,TGTGCCAGCAGTCGACAGGGCTCGCTCGGCACAGATACGCAGTATTTT
many,TRBD2,TRBJ2-3,TRBV6-4,CASSASGGATDTQYF,TGTGCCAGCAGTGCGAGCGGGGGGGCCACAGATACGCAGTATTTT
-,-,TRBJ1-4,TRBV20-1,CSASRDRSTNEKLFF,TGCAGTGCTAGCCGGGACCGATCAACTAATGAAAAACTGTTTTTT
-,-,TRBJ1-1,TRBV5-1,CASSLGYRVDEAFF,TGCGCCAGCAGCTTGGGGTATCGCGTAGATGAAGCTTTCTTT
-,TRBD1,TRBJ1-1,TRBV27,CASTGQGYTEAFF,TGTGCCAGCACGGGACAGGGGTACACTGAAGCTTTCTTT
many,TRBD1,TRBJ1-2,TRBV7-2,CASSLDRDYGYTF,TGTGCCAGCAGCCTGGACAGGGACTATGGCTACACCTTC
-,TRBD2,TRBJ2-3,TRBV4-1,CASSQGLYMRGASDTQYF,TGCGCCAGCAGCCAAGGATTGTACATGCGGGGGGCCTCAGATACGCAGTATTTT
-,TRBD1,TRBJ2-6,TRBV7-9,CASSSGRLLDRTGLSSGANVLTF,TGTGCCAGCAGCTCGGGAAGGCTATTGGATAGGACAGGACTTAGCTCTGGGGCCAACGTCCTGACTTTC
-,TRBD2,TRBJ2-2,TRBV6-1,CASSEERLAGVTGELFF,TGTGCCAGCAGTGAAGAACGGCTAGCGGGGGTCACCGGGGAGCTGTTTTTT
-,-,TRBJ2-1,TRBV6-2/TRBV6-3,CASSRISGQNEQFF,TGTGCCAGCAGTAGAATCTCAGGGCAGAATGAGCAGTTCTTC
-,TRBD2,TRBJ2-3,TRBV20-1,CSPTSGSLADTQYF,TGCAGTCCGACTAGCGGGTCCCTCGCAGATACGCAGTATTTT
-,TRBD2,TRBJ2-7,TRBV20-1,CSASGLAGGKSSYEQYF,TGCAGTGCTAGCGGACTAGCGGGGGGGAAGAGCTCCTACGAGCAGTACTTC
-,-,TRBJ2-3,TRBV4-3,CASSQEQVSTDTQYF,TGCGCCAGCAGCCAGGAACAGGTTTCCACAGATACGCAGTATTTT
few,TRBD2,TRBJ2-1,TRBV9,CASSVVSGGGEQFF,TGTGCCAGCAGCGTAGTGAGCGGGGGGGGTGAGCAGTTCTTC
many,-,TRBJ2-5,TRBV5-6,CASSLDGPVTQYF,TGTGCCAGCAGCCTGGATGGGCCGGTTACCCAGTACTTC
-,-,TRBJ2-1,TRBV6-2/TRBV6-3,CASGTSYNEQFF,TGTGCCAGTGGGACTTCCTACAATGAGCAGTTCTTC
many,-,TRBJ2-7,TRBV2,CASSEWSGAGEQYF,TGTGCCAGCAGTGAATGGTCGGGGGCAGGGGAGCAGTACTTC
-,TRBD1,TRBJ1-5,TRBV7-9,CASSARTGSNQPQHF,TGTGCCAGCAGCGCCCGGACAGGGAGCAATCAGCCCCAGCATTTT
many,-,TRBJ2-1,TRBV5-1,CASSIDSYNEQFF,TGCGCCAGCAGCATCGACAGCTACAATGAGCAGTTCTTC